This is a list of T cell receptor beta chains from one sample in a study of vaccination effects on CD4 cells after COVID-19. Which antigens these TCRs recognize remains unknown. Only in-frame clones appear in the TCRdb table, and some are missing; sequencing was by immunoSEQ multiplex PCR. Among tens of thousands of clones, over 55% were seen once, and the ten largest hold approximately 12%. The material was CD4+ T cells from PBMCs cultured with HCoV-OC43 spike peptides, obtained before COVID-19 vaccination. Source of these receptors: a human donor who received a COVID-19 vaccine. CDR3s include the opening cysteine and the closing phenylalanine or tryptophan. A D gene is named only where the DNA matches it firmly. Some rows have no size entry. The others give once, few or many, or a class for an expanded clone.

>-|-|TRBJ1-1|TRBV5-1
CASRLTENTEAFF
TGCGCCAGCCGGCTGACAGAGAACACTGAAGCTTTCTTT
>-|-|TRBJ1-2|TRBV10-3
CAISVWEAHGYTF
TGTGCCATCAGTGTCTGGGAGGCCCATGGCTACACCTTC
>-|-|TRBJ1-2|TRBV30
CAWSVSTVYGYTF
TGTGCCTGGAGTGTTTCGACAGTCTATGGCTACACCTTC
>few|TRBD1|TRBJ1-6|TRBV3-1/TRBV3-2
CASSQAGQSSYNSPLHF
TGTGCCAGCAGCCAAGCGGGACAGAGCTCCTATAATTCACCCCTCCACTTT
>-|TRBD1|TRBJ2-7|TRBV18
CASSQGQGVAYEQYF
TGTGCCAGCTCACAGGGACAGGGGGTTGCCTACGAGCAGTACTTC
>-|-|TRBJ1-5|TRBV6-2/TRBV6-3
CASSYYPPLPQHF
TGTGCCAGCAGTTACTACCCGCCCCTTCCCCAGCATTTT
>-|-|TRBJ2-5|TRBV11-2
CASSLSFTSGGTQYF
TGTGCCAGCAGCCTGTCCTTTACCTCTGGTGGGACCCAGTACTTC
>few|-|TRBJ1-2|TRBV10-1
CASSWDGNYGYTF
TGCGCCAGCAGCTGGGACGGCAACTATGGCTACACCTTC
>-|-|TRBJ1-5|TRBV7-2
CASSLAAGDNQPQHF
TGTGCCAGCAGCTTAGCAGCGGGGGATAATCAGCCCCAGCATTTT
>once|-|TRBJ1-4|TRBV24-1
CERGTTNEKLFF
TGTGAACGAGGAACCACTAATGAAAAACTGTTTTTT
>-|-|TRBJ1-5|TRBV12-3/TRBV12-4
CASSLAENQPQHF
TGTGCCAGCAGTTTAGCGGAAAATCAGCCCCAGCATTTT
>-|TRBD2|TRBJ2-2|TRBV5-1
CASYSGRAAGGELFF
TGCGCCAGTTATAGCGGGAGGGCCGCCGGCGGGGAGCTGTTTTTT
>-|-|TRBJ1-5|TRBV29-1
CSVKDQDGNQPQHF
TGCAGCGTAAAGGACCAAGACGGCAATCAGCCCCAGCATTTT
>-|-|TRBJ2-2|TRBV10-2
CASTTGHLIANTGELFF
TGCGCCAGCACCACGGGACACCTCATCGCGAACACCGGGGAGCTGTTTTTT
>-|-|TRBJ2-7|TRBV7-2
CASKQRNGYEQYF
TGTGCCAGCAAACAGCGGAACGGCTACGAGCAGTACTTC
>once|-|TRBJ1-3|TRBV24-1
CATSVGGGTQGNSGNTIYF
TGTGCCACCAGTGTCGGGGGGGGGACCCAGGGGAACTCTGGAAACACCATATATTTT